The 16 T cell receptor beta chains listed next were all sequenced from one sample in a study of human T cells and chemical hapten exposure. TCRdb analysed the RACE reads with MiXCR anew, one entry per CDR3 protein. The table lists fewer than 100,000 distinct CDR3 sequences, 11% of them singletons. Time point described: patch test 2, 6 weeks after DPC sensitization. Documented treatment: therapeutic diphenylcyclopropenone sensitization with weekly scalp DPC. Specimen: whole blood, collected in connection with sensitization to the hapten diphenylcyclopropenone (DPC). The receptor set was obtained from a man between 18 and 29 years old with alopecia areata. Some clones in this sample may be carry-over from other donors' samples.

The chain is built from TRBV12-3 or TRBV12-4 and TRBJ2-4; possible D gene TRBD1, 5 bases. Between the trimmed V and J ends, which lost 7 bases and 3 bases, there was a span of 13 bases. The CDR3 has 14 residues. CDR3 residues: CASTPRENKNIQYF. CDR3 nucleotides: TGTGCCAGCACCCCCAGGGAAAACAAAAACATTCAGTACTTC.

This clonotype was observed many times. The V call is TRBV27, the J call TRBJ1-1, with a possible D match to TRBD1 (5 bases). The CDR3 has 14 residues. Trimming cost V 2 bases and J 3 bases, with 10 bases left between them. CDR1 is MNHEY, CDR2 SMNVEV, per germline (reference sequence). CDR3 loop: CASSLVAGYTEAFF. CDR3 nucleotides: TGTGCCAGCAGTTTAGTGGCAGGGTACACTGAAGCTTTCTTT.

This clonotype was seen a few times. The CDR3 reads CASSLFRTGANVLTF. The CDR3 DNA follows: TGTGCCAGCAGTCTTTTCAGAACTGGGGCCAACGTCCTGACTTTC. The V and J genes are TRBV6-2 or TRBV6-3 and TRBJ2-6; D is unresolved. Germline V gives CDR1 MNHEY, CDR2 SVGEGT. V gave up 5 bases and J gave up 2 bases, with 10 bases separating them. The CDR3 is made up of 15 amino acids.

V and J are TRBV4-3 and TRBJ1-3, with a weak D call TRBD1 (5 bases). The CDR3 consists of 15 residues. The ends were cut back, 1 base at V and 2 bases at J, with 9 bases in the middle. Germline CDR1 LGHNA, CDR2 YSLEER. The CDR3 DNA follows: TGCGCCAGCAGCCAAGCGTCAGGGCCTGGAAACACCATATATTTT. This encodes CASSQASGPGNTIYF.

As concerns this clonotype: At one end the junction does not follow the germline gene, possibly because of a read error. The rearrangement joins TRBV6-6 to TRBJ1-2; D ambiguous. The CDR3 has 14 residues. The germline gives CDR1 MNHNY, CDR2 SVGAGI (reference sequence). The CDR3 nucleotides are TGTACCAGCAGTTACGATCCGAGGTTTAATGGCTACACCTTC. This codes for CTSSYDPRFNGYTF.

As for this clonotype: This may be a read error: a much more frequent sequence differs by one nucleotide. J is TRBJ2-7 and V is TRBV29-1, with TRBD2 as a possible D gene (5 bases). The CDR3 extends over 13 amino acids. V was cut by 6 bases and J by 4 bases, with 16 bases left in between. Looked up from germline, CDR1 is SQVTM and CDR2 is ANQGSEA. CDR3 coding DNA: TGCAGCGTCTCTCGGGGTGAAATTTACGAGCAGTACTTC. It codes for CSVSRGEIYEQYF.

V gene TRBV3-1 combines with J gene TRBJ1-4; 11 bases match TRBD1. The germline gives CDR1 LGHDT, CDR2 YNNKEL (reference sequence). This CDR3 contains 15 residues. Trimming cost V 4 bases and J 8 bases; bases outside gene matches: 6. CDR3 protein: CASSRPGQGVEKLFF. CDR3 nucleotide sequence: TGTGCCAGCAGCCGACCGGGACAGGGGGTCGAAAAACTGTTTTTT. The full variable domain, completed using reference TRBV3-1 and TRBJ1-4, is DTAVSQTPKYLVTQMGNDKSIKCEQNLGHDTMYWYKQDSKKFLKIMFSYNNKELIINETVPNRFSPKSPDKAHLNLHINSLELGDSAVYFCASSRPGQGVEKLFFGSGTQLSVL.

There are a few counts of this clonotype. This chain links TRBV6-5 with TRBJ1-1, with 7 bases identical to TRBD1. CDR1 is MNHEY, CDR2 SVGAGI, per germline. The V segment lost 7 bases and the J segment 1 base; nucleotides outside the gene matches: 9. The CDR3 is 15 residues long. The CDR3 bases are TGTGCCAGCATCAGGGACAGCCTGGGGAACACTGAAGCTTTCTTT. Its protein is CASIRDSLGNTEAFF.

This chain uses TRBV10-3 with TRBJ2-5; 10 bases agree with TRBD2. Trimming took 6 bases from V and 3 from J; bases not matched to a gene: 4. This CDR3 is built from 14 residues. Looked up from germline, CDR1 is ENHRY and CDR2 is SYGVKD. Here the CDR3 reads CAISPLAGEETQYF. CDR3 in DNA: TGTGCCATCAGCCCTCTAGCGGGGGAAGAGACCCAGTACTTC.

This clonotype was found many times. The J gene is TRBJ1-4, the V gene TRBV11-2; 8 bases are shared with TRBD1. Losses at the gene ends were 3 bases for V and 8 bases for J; bases not matched to a gene: 11. In germline, CDR1 is SGHAT, CDR2 FQNNGV. The CDR3 extends over 16 amino acids. CDR3 amino acids: CASSFLRDRRLEKLFF. The CDR3 nucleotides are TGTGCCAGCAGCTTTCTCCGGGACAGGCGGCTCGAAAAACTGTTTTTT.

This clonotype occurred many times. This chain joins TRBV20-1 and TRBJ2-3; 10 bases fit TRBD1. The J segment lost 5 bases and the V segment lost 7 bases, leaving 6 bases of the junction unmatched. This CDR3 has 13 amino acids. Germline-derived CDR1 and CDR2 are DFQATT and SNEGSKA (reference sequence). CDR3 residues: CSVGTGDRDTQYF. Here the CDR3 DNA reads TGCAGTGTGGGGACAGGGGATCGAGATACGCAGTATTTT.

This clonotype was observed a single time. The chain carries TRBV28 and TRBJ2-3; the match to TRBD1 covers 8 bases. Germline loops: CDR1 MDHEN, CDR2 SYDVKM. Trimming cost V 10 bases and J 3 bases; bases outside gene matches: 9. This CDR3 comprises 14 residues. This chain's CDR3 is CATRRGLGTDTQYF. CDR3 bases: TGTGCCACTCGCAGGGGGCTGGGAACAGATACGCAGTATTTT.

Note on this clonotype: Its ends do not fully match the called genes, so a read error is possible. The V and J genes are TRBV7-6 and TRBJ1-5; D ambiguous. The CDR3 has 14 residues. The germline V gene encodes CDR1 SGHVS and CDR2 FNYEAQ. The CDR3 loop is CVSSWTRSGQPQHF. The CDR3 nucleotides are TGTGTCAGCAGCTGGACCAGGAGCGGTCAGCCCCAGCATTTT.

This chain connects TRBV19 to TRBJ1-5; possible D gene TRBD1, 5 bases. Germline V gene sequence: CDR1 LNHDA, CDR2 SQIVND (reference sequence). Trimming removed 3 bases from V and 3 bases from J, with 12 bases in between. CDR3 length equals 15 residues. CDR3 DNA sequence: TGTGCCAGTAGTATTACTGGGGCCACCAATCAGCCCCAGCATTTT. Residues: CASSITGATNQPQHF.

The gene calls are TRBV29-1 and TRBJ1-1, with TRBD1 matching over 8 bases. Germline V gene lookup returns CDR1 SQVTM and CDR2 ANQGSEA. The CDR3 length is 12 residues. V was clipped by 8 bases and J by 7 bases; unmatched bases: 9. CDR3 sequence: CSTSGQVVEAFF. The CDR3 DNA reads TGCAGCACTTCGGGACAGGTGGTTGAAGCTTTCTTT.

This clonotype was recorded a few times. V gene TRBV7-6 combines with J gene TRBJ2-6; D is unresolved. The CDR3 covers 16 residues. Trimming took 0 bases from V and 0 from J, leaving 6 bases between them. Germline CDR1 and CDR2: SGHVS and FNYEAQ. Written as DNA, the CDR3 is TGTGCCAGCAGCTTAGCGGGTAGCTCTGGGGCCAACGTCCTGACTTTC. The encoded protein is CASSLAGSSGANVLTF. Combining the CDR3 with reference TRBV7-6 and TRBJ2-6 gives the whole variable domain GAGVSQSPRYKVTKRGQDVALRCDPISGHVSLYWYRQALGQGPEFLTYFNYEAQQDKSGLPNDRFSAERPEGSISTLTIQRTEQRDSAMYRCASSLAGSSGANVLTFGAGSRLTVL.